The 16 T cell receptor beta chains below all came from one sample that was sequenced in a study of T cell repertoires in cytomegalovirus infection. One entry per CDR3 protein, called by TCRdb with MiXCR from the reads. Of 200,000 to 250,000 distinct CDR3 sequences in the sample, roughly 22% were seen once. The material sequenced was CD8+ T cells from PBMCs. The origin of the receptors is a human donor in good health (CMV status not recorded). Some clones in this sample may be carry-over from other donors' samples.

In regard to this clonotype: A junction boundary mismatches the germline segment, possibly from a read error. The rearrangement uses TRBV6-2 or TRBV6-3 and TRBJ2-7; D perhaps matches TRBD2 (5 bases). The CDR3 covers 14 residues. Germline CDR1 is MNHEY and CDR2 is SVGEGT. This chain's CDR3 is CASSYSPDPATEDF. Written as DNA, the CDR3 is TGTGCCAGCAGTTACTCCCCAGACCCAGCAACGGAGGACTTC.

This clonotype has more than one count but fewer than ten. The J gene is TRBJ2-5, the V gene TRBV2; the D is unclear. The ends were cut back, 5 bases at V and 2 bases at J, with 18 bases in the middle. The CDR3 consists of 16 residues. Germline V CDR1 and CDR2: SNHLY, FYNNEI. As DNA, the CDR3 is TGTGCCAGCAGTCTTTTAAACCTAGGGAATCAAGAGACCCAGTACTTC. Its translation: CASSLLNLGNQETQYF.

This clonotype was seen many times. This rearrangement joins TRBV28 to TRBJ2-7, with 10 positions matching TRBD1. CDR3 length: 15 amino acids. Germline V gene data show CDR1 as MDHEN and CDR2 as SYDVKM. J was trimmed by 4 bases and V by 3 bases; bases with no gene match: 6. The CDR3 spells CASSFETGGGYEQYF. The DNA for the CDR3 is TGTGCCAGCAGTTTCGAGACAGGGGGCGGTTACGAGCAGTACTTC.

V is TRBV20-1 and J is TRBJ2-1, with D hard to call. The germline V gene has CDR1 DFQATT and CDR2 SNEGSKA (reference sequence). V was cut by 3 bases and J by 10 bases, with 7 bases left in between. This CDR3 contains 10 residues. Written as DNA, the CDR3 is TGCAGTGCTAGTGGAGTCGAGCAGTTCTTC. Protein: CSASGVEQFF.

This clonotype was detected ten times or more. V is TRBV7-2 and J is TRBJ1-6, with 8 positions matching TRBD1. V gave up 1 base and J gave up 6 bases; unmatched junction bases: 8. CDR1 and CDR2 (germline): SGHTA, FQGNSA. This CDR3 spans 17 amino acids. The CDR3 reads CASSLDVDRAFNSPLHF. Written as DNA, the CDR3 is TGTGCCAGCAGCTTAGACGTGGACAGGGCCTTTAATTCACCCCTCCACTTT.

As DNA, the CDR3 is TGTGCCAGCAGTAAAACGTGGGTGACAAGCTCCTACAATGAGCAGTTCTTC. Protein product: CASSKTWVTSSYNEQFF. The J gene is TRBJ2-1, the V gene TRBV2; no clear D gene. V lost 5 bases and J lost 0, with 17 bases in between. Germline V gene lookup returns CDR1 SNHLY and CDR2 FYNNEI. The CDR3 covers 17 residues.

J is TRBJ2-7 and V is TRBV28, with 12 bases that match TRBD2. V lost 5 bases and J lost 6; bases outside the gene matches: 11. The CDR3 contains 16 residues. CDR1 and CDR2 (germline): MDHEN, SYDVKM. The CDR3 region has the DNA TGTGCCAGCAGTGGGATTCGACTAGCGGGGGATGCCGAGCAGTACTTC. Protein: CASSGIRLAGDAEQYF.

The gene calls are TRBV20-1 and TRBJ1-1, with a tentative D call TRBD1 (6 bases). The CDR3 covers 14 residues. CDR1 is DFQATT and CDR2 is SNEGSKA in the germline V gene (reference sequence). Trimming removed 7 bases from V and 2 bases from J, with 17 bases in between. The CDR3 sequence is CSVDVDRTNTEAFF. The CDR3 DNA reads as TGCAGTGTCGACGTCGACAGGACAAACACTGAAGCTTTCTTT.

A few counts support this clonotype. V is TRBV12-3 or TRBV12-4 and J is TRBJ2-4; 9 nucleotides line up with TRBD2. This CDR3 has 16 amino acids. Germline trimming cut 4 bases from V and 0 bases from J; bases unmatched to any gene: 4. The DNA for the CDR3 is TGTGCCAGCAGTTCCCTAGCGGGGCTAGCCAAAAACATTCAGTACTTC. Amino acid sequence: CASSSLAGLAKNIQYF.

This rearrangement joins TRBV7-9 to TRBJ2-5; the D gene is possibly TRBD2 (5 bases). The CDR3 covers 15 residues. Germline loops: CDR1 SEHNR, CDR2 FQNEAQ (reference sequence). The V end lost 2 bases, the J end lost 2 bases, and 12 bases lay between the germline ends. The CDR3 spells CASSLKIGEQETQYF. CDR3 in DNA: TGTGCCAGCAGCTTAAAGATCGGGGAACAAGAGACCCAGTACTTC. Complete variable domain (other parts from reference TRBV7-9 and TRBJ2-5): DTGVSQNPRHKITKRGQNVTFRCDPISEHNRLYWYRQTLGQGPEFLTYFQNEAQLEKSRLLSDRFSAERPKGSFSTLEIQRTEQGDSAMYLCASSLKIGEQETQYFGPGTRLLVL.

The V call is TRBV4-3, the J call TRBJ2-7; D may be TRBD2 (5 bases). CDR1 and CDR2 (germline): LGHNA, YSLEER. The CDR3 is 15 amino acids. Deletions cut 4 bases from V and 3 bases from J, with 16 bases between. CDR3 DNA: TGCGCCAGCAGCCTTGGACCGGACTCGGGCTACGAGCAGTACTTC. Its translation: CASSLGPDSGYEQYF.

This clonotype was recorded at least ten times. The chain couples TRBV20-1 to TRBJ2-1; D gene ambiguous. CDR1 is DFQATT, CDR2 SNEGSKA, per germline (reference sequence). This CDR3 has 16 residues. Trimming cost V 4 bases and J 1 base, with 17 bases left between them. The CDR3 DNA follows: TGCAGTGCTATCCCACGGGTCACGGAATCCTACAATGAGCAGTTCTTC. Its translation: CSAIPRVTESYNEQFF.

The table lists this clonotype with many counts. The rearrangement joins TRBV7-6 to TRBJ1-1; TRBD1 aligns across 8 bases. The ends lost 6 bases at V and 3 bases at J; junction bases unmatched: 6. Looked up from germline, CDR1 is SGHVS and CDR2 is FNYEAQ. This CDR3 comprises 14 residues. CDR3 amino acids: CASRTSDRDTEAFF. The CDR3 coding sequence is TGTGCCAGCAGAACCTCGGACAGGGACACTGAAGCTTTCTTT.

This clonotype appeared many times. The genes are TRBV10-2 and TRBJ1-2; D is ambiguous. In germline, CDR1 is WSHSY, CDR2 SAAADI. V shed 7 bases and J shed 4 bases, with 4 bases lying between them. This CDR3 spans 10 amino acids. CDR3 in DNA: TGCGCCAGCATGGGCTATGGCTACACCTTC. Translating it yields CASMGYGYTF.

The gene calls are TRBV4-2 and TRBJ1-2; a weak D match, TRBD1 (5 bases). Germline CDR1 is LGHNA and CDR2 is YNFKEQ. The CDR3 is 15 amino acids. V dropped 0 bases and J dropped 8 bases, with 16 bases sitting between them. CDR3 bases: TGTGCCAGCAGCCAAGATTTAACCGATGCAGGGGGCTACACCTTC. It is translated as CASSQDLTDAGGYTF.

A few counts support this clonotype. The rearrangement uses TRBV7-9 and TRBJ1-2; D ambiguous. The length of the CDR3 is 13 residues. Looked up from germline, CDR1 is SEHNR and CDR2 is FQNEAQ (reference sequence). The V and J ends lost 0 bases and 8 bases respectively, with 10 bases between them. This chain's CDR3 is CASSLAPDQGYTF. In DNA form, the CDR3 reads TGTGCCAGCAGCTTAGCTCCTGACCAAGGCTACACCTTC.